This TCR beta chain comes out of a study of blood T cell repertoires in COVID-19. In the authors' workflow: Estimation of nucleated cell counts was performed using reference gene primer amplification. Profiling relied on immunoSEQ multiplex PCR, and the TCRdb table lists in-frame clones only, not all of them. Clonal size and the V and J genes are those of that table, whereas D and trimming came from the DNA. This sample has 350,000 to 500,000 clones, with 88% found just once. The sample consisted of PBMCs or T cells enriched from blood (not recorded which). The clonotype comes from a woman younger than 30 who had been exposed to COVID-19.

CDR3 nucleotide sequence: TGCGCCAGCAGCAGTACAAGGGGTATTGACTCACCCCTCCACTTT. Translated, it gives CASSSTRGIDSPLHF. The V and J genes are TRBV5-1 and TRBJ1-6, with D perhaps TRBD1 (5 bases). The germline V gene encodes CDR1 SGHRS and CDR2 YFSETQ. V gave up 4 bases and J gave up 10 bases, with 18 bases separating them. This CDR3 has 15 residues.